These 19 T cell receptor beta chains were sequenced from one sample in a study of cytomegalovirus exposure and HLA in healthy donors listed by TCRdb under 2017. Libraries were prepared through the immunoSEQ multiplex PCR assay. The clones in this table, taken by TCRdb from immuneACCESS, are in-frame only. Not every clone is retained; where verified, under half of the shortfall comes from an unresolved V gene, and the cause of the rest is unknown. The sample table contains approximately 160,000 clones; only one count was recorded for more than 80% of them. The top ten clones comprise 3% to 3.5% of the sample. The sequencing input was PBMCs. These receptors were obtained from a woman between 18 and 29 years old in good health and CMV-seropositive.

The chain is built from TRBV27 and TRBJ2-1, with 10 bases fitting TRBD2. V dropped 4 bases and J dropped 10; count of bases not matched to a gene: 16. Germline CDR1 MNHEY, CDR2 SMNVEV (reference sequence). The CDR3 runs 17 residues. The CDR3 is CASSWPFPSGRRGEQFF. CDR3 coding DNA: TGTGCCAGCAGTTGGCCCTTCCCTAGCGGGAGAAGGGGCGAGCAGTTCTTC.

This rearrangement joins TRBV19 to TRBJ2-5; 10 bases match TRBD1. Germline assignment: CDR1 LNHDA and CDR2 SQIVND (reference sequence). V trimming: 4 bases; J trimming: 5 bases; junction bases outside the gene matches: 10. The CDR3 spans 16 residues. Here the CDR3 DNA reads TGTGCCAGTAGTACCGGACAGGGGGTAGGGGGGGAGACCCAGTACTTC. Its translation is CASSTGQGVGGETQYF.

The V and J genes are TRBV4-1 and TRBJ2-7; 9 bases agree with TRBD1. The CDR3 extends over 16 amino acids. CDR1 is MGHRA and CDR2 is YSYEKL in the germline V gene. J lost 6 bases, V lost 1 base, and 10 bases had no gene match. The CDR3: CASSQGWTGADLEQYF. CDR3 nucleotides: TGCGCCAGCAGCCAAGGGTGGACAGGGGCAGATCTCGAGCAGTACTTC.

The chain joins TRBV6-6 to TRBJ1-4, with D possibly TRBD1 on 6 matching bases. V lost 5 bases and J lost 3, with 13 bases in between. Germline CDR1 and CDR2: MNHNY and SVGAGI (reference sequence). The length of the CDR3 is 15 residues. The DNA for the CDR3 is TGTGCCAGCAGTGACCACAGGGTACCTAATGAAAAACTGTTTTTT. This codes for CASSDHRVPNEKLFF.

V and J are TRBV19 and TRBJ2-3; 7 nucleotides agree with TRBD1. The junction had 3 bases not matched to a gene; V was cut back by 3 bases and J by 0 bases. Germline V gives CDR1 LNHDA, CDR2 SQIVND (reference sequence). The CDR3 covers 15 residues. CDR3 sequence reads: CASSIQTGSTDTQYF. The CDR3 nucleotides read TGTGCCAGTAGTATTCAGACAGGGAGCACAGATACGCAGTATTTT.

The CDR3 DNA sequence: TGCGCCAGCAGCTCAGGACTAGGCACAGATACGCAGTATTTT. Amino acid sequence: CASSSGLGTDTQYF. V and J are TRBV5-1 and TRBJ2-3; 7 nucleotides line up with TRBD2. CDR3 length: 14 residues. Germline V gene data show CDR1 as SGHRS and CDR2 as YFSETQ. V was pared by 3 bases and J by 1 base, with 2 bases of the junction left unmatched.

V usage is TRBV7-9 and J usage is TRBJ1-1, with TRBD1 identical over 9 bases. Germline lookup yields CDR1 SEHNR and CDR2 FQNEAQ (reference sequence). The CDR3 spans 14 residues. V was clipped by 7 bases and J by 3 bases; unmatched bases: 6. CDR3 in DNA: TGTGCCAGCAACCGGGGACAGGGTTACACTGAAGCTTTCTTT. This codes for CASNRGQGYTEAFF.

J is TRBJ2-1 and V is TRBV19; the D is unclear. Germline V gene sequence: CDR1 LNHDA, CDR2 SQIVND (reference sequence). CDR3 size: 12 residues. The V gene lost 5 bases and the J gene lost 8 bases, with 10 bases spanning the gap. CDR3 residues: CASSRRLDEQFF. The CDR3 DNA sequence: TGTGCCAGTAGTCGACGGCTAGATGAGCAGTTCTTC.

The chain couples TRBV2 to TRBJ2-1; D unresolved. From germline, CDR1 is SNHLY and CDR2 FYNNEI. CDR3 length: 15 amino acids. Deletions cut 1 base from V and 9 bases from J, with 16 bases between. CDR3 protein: CASSEGWRSWAEQFF. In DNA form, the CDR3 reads TGTGCCAGCAGTGAAGGCTGGCGTTCTTGGGCTGAGCAGTTCTTC.

As DNA, the CDR3 is TGTGCCAGCAGGGACTTAGCGGGGGGGCAACAGACCCAGTACTTC. Translation: CASRDLAGGQQTQYF. The V gene is TRBV2, the J gene TRBJ2-5; 11 bases are a match to TRBD2. The CDR3 spans 15 residues. Trimming took 6 bases from V and 6 from J; bases not matched to a gene: 9. The germline V gene encodes CDR1 SNHLY and CDR2 FYNNEI. The whole variable domain, filled in from reference TRBV2 and TRBJ2-5, reads EPEVTQTPSHQVTQMGQEVILRCVPISNHLYFYWYRQILGQKVEFLVSFYNNEISEKSEIFDDQFSVERPDGSNFTLKIRSTKLEDSAMYFCASRDLAGGQQTQYFGPGTRLLVL.

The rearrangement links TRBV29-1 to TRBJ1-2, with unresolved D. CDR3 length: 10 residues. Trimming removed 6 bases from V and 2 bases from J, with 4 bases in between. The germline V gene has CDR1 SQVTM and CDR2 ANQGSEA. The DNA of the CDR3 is TGCAGCGTATCGAACTATGGCTACACCTTC. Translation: CSVSNYGYTF. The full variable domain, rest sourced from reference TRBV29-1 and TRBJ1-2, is SAVISQKPSRDICQRGTSLTIQCQVDSQVTMMFWYRQQPGQSLTLIATANQGSEATYESGFVIDKFPISRPNLTFSTLTVSNMSPEDSSIYLCSVSNYGYTFGSGTRLTVV.

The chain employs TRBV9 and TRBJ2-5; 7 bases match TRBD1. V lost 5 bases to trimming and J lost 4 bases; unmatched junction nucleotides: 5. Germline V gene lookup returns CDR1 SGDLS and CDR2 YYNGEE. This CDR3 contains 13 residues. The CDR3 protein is CASSPPGGETQYF. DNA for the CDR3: TGTGCCAGCAGTCCACCAGGGGGAGAGACCCAGTACTTC.

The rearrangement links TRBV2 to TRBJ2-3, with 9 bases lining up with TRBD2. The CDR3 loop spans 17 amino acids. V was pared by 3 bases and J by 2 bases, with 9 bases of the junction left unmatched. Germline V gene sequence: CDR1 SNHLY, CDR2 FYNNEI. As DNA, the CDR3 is TGTGCCAGCAGTGAGGGGGGCCTAGCGGGGTACACAGATACGCAGTATTTT. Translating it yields CASSEGGLAGYTDTQYF.

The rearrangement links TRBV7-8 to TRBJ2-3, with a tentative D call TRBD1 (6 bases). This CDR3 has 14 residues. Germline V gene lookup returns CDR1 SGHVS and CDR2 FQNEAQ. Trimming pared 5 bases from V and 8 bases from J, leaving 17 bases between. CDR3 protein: CASSLWGQGGTQYF. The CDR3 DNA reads TGTGCCAGCAGCCTTTGGGGGCAAGGTGGTACGCAGTATTTT. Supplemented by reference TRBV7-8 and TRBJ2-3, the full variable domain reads GAGVSQSPRYKVAKRGQDVALRCDPISGHVSLFWYQQALGQGPEFLTYFQNEAQLDKSGLPSDRFFAERPEGSVSTLKIQRTQQEDSAVYLCASSLWGQGGTQYFGPGTRLTVL.

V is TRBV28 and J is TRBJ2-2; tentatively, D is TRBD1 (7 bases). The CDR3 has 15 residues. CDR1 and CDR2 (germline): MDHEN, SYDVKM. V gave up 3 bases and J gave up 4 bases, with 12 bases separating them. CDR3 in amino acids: CASSLRQGGTGELFF. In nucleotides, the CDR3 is TGTGCCAGCAGTTTGAGGCAGGGGGGCACCGGGGAGCTGTTTTTT.

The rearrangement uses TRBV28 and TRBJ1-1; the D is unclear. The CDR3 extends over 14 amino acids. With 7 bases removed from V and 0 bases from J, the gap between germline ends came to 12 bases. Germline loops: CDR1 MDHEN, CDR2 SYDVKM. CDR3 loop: CASTLRTLNTEAFF. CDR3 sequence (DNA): TGTGCCAGCACCTTAAGGACTCTGAACACTGAAGCTTTCTTT.

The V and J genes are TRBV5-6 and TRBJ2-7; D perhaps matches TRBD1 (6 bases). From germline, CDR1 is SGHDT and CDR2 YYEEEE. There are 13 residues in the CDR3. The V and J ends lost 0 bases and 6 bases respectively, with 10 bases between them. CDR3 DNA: TGTGCCAGCAGCTTGGGGACAGAGAGCGAGCAGTACTTC. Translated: CASSLGTESEQYF. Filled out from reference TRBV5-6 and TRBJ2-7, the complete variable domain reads DAGVTQSPTHLIKTRGQQVTLRCSPKSGHDTVSWYQQALGQGPQFIFQYYEEEERQRGNFPDRFSGHQFPNYSSELNVNALLLGDSALYLCASSLGTESEQYFGPGTRLTVT.

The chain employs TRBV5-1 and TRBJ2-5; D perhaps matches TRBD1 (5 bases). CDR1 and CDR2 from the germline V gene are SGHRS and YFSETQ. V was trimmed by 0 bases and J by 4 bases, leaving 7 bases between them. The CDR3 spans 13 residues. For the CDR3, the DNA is TGCGCCAGCAGCTTGGAGGGGCCAGAGACCCAGTACTTC. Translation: CASSLEGPETQYF.

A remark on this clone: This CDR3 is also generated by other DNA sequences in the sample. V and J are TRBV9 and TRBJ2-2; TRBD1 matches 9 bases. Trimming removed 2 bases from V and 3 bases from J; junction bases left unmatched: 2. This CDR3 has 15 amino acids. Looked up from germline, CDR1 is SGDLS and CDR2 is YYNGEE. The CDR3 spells CASSVTGGDTGELFF. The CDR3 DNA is TGTGCCAGCAGCGTGACAGGGGGTGACACCGGGGAGCTGTTTTTT. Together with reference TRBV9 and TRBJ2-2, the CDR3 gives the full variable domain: DSGVTQTPKHLITATGQRVTLRCSPRSGDLSVYWYQQSLDQGLQFLIQYYNGEERAKGNILERFSAQQFPDLHSELNLSSLELGDSALYFCASSVTGGDTGELFFGEGSRLTVL.